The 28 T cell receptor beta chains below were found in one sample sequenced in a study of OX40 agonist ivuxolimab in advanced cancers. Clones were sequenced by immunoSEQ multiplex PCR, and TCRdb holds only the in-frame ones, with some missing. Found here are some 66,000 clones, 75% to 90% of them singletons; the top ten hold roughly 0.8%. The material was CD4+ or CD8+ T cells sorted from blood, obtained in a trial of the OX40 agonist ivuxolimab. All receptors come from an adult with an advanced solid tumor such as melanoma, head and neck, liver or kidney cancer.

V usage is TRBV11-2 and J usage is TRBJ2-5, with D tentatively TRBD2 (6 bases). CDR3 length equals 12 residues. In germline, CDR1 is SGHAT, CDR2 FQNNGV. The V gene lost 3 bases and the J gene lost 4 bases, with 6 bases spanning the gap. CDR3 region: CASSFGGETQYF. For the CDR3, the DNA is TGTGCCAGCAGCTTCGGGGGAGAGACCCAGTACTTC.

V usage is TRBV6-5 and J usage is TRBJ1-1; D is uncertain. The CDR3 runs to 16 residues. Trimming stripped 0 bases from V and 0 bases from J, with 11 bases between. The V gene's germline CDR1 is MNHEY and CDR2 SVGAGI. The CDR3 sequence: CASSYSWLNLNTEAFF. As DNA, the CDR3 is TGTGCCAGCAGTTACTCTTGGTTAAATCTGAACACTGAAGCTTTCTTT.

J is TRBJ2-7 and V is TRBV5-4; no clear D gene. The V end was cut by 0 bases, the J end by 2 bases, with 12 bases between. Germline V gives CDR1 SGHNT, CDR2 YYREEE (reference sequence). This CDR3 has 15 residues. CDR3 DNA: TGTGCCAGCAGCTTGGAGGTCGATCCCACCTACGAGCAGTACTTC. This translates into CASSLEVDPTYEQYF.

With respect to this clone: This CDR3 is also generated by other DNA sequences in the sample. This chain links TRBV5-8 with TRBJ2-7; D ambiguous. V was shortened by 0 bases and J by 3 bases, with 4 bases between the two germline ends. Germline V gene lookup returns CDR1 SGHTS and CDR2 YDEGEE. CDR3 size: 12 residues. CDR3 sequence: CASSLDNYEQYF. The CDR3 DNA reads TGTGCCAGCAGCTTGGACAACTACGAGCAGTACTTC. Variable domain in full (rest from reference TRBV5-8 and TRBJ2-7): EAGVTQSPTHLIKTRGQQATLRCSPISGHTSVYWYQQALGLGLQFLLWYDEGEERNRGNFPPRFSGRQFPNYSSELNVNALELEDSALYLCASSLDNYEQYFGPGTRLTVT.

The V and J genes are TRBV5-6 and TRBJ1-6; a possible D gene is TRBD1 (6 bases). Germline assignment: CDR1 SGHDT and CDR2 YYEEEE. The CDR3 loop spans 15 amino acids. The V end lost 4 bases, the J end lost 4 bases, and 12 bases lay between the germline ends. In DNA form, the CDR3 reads TGTGCCAGCAGCCCAAACAGGGAATATAATTCACCCCTCCACTTT. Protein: CASSPNREYNSPLHF.

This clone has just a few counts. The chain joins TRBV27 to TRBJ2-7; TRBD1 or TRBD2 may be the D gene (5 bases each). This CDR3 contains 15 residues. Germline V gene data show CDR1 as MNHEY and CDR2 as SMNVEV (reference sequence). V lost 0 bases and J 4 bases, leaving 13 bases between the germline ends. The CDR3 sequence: CASSLSGAGFYEQYF. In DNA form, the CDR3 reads TGTGCCAGCAGTTTATCCGGGGCCGGTTTTTACGAGCAGTACTTC.

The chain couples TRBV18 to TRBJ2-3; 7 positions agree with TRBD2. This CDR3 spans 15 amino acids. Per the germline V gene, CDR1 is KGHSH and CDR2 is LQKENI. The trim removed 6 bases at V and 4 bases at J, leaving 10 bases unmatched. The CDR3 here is CASSPPGGGSDTQYF. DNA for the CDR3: TGTGCCAGCTCGCCTCCGGGAGGAGGGTCAGATACGCAGTATTTT.

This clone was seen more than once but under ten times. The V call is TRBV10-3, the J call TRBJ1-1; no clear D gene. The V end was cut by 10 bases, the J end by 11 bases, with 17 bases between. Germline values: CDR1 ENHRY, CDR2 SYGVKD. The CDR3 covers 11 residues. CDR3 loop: CASTGAFEAFF. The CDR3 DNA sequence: TGTGCCAGCACCGGCGCGTTTGAGGCTTTCTTT.

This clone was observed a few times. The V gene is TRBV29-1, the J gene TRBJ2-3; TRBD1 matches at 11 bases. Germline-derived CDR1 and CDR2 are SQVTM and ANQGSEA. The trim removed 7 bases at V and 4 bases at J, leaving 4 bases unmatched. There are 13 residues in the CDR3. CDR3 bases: TGCAGCGGGGGGACAGGGGGAGCAGATACGCAGTATTTT. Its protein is CSGGTGGADTQYF.

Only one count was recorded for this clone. The CDR3 region is CAWEVGGYTF. The CDR3 DNA follows: TGTGCCTGGGAAGTGGGTGGCTACACCTTC. The chain employs TRBV30 and TRBJ1-2; D is unclear. The V gene lost 5 bases and the J gene lost 7 bases, with 8 bases spanning the gap. CDR3 length equals 10 residues. The germline gives CDR1 GTSNPN, CDR2 SVGIG (reference sequence).

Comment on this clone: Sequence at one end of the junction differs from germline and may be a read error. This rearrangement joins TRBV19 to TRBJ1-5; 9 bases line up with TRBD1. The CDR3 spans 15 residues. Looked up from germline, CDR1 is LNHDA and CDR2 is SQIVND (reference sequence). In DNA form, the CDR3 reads TGTGCCAGTACCCCAATCACAGGGGGCAACCAGCCCCAGCATTTT. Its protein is CASTPITGGNQPQHF.

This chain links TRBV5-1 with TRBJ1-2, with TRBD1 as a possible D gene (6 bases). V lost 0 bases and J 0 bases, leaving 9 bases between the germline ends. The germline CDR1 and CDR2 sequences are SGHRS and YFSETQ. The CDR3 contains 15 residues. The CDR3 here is CASSLGGHPNYGYTF. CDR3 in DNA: TGCGCCAGCAGCTTGGGGGGACACCCTAACTATGGCTACACCTTC.

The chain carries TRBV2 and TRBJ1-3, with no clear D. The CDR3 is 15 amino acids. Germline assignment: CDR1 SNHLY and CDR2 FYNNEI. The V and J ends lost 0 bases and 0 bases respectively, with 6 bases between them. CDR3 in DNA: TGTGCCAGCAGTGAAGCTTACCTCTCTGGAAACACCATATATTTT. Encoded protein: CASSEAYLSGNTIYF.

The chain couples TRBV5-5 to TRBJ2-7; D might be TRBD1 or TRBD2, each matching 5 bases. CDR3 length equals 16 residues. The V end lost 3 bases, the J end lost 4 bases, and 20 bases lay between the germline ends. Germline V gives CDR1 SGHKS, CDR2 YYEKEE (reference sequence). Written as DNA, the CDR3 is TGTGCCAGCAGCTACCGCTTTGCGGCCGAGGGGTACGAGCAGTACTTC. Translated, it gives CASSYRFAAEGYEQYF.

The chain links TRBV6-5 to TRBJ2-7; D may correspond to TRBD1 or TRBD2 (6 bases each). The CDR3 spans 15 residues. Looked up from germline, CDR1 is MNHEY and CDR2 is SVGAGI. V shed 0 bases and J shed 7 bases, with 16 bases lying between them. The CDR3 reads CASSYSSGAPVEQYF. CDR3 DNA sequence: TGTGCCAGCAGTTACTCGTCGGGGGCCCCGGTGGAGCAGTACTTC.

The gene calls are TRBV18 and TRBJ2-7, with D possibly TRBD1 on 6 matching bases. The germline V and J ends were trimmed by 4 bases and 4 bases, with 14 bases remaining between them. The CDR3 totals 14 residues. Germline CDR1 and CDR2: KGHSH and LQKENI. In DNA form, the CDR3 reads TGTGCCAGCTCACTCTCTAAGACAGGTTACGAGCAGTACTTC. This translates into CASSLSKTGYEQYF.

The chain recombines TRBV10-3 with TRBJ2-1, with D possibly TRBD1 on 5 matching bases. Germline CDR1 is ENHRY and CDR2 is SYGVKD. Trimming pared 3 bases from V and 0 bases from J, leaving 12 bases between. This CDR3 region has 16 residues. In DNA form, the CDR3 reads TGTGCCATCAGTGACAGAACAGACAGCTCCTACAATGAGCAGTTCTTC. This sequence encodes CAISDRTDSSYNEQFF.

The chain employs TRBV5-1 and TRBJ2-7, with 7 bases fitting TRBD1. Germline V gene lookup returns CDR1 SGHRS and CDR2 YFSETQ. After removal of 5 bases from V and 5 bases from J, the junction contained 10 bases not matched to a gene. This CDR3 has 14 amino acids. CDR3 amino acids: CASSSGTDLNEQYF. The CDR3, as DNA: TGCGCCAGCAGTTCCGGGACAGACTTGAACGAGCAGTACTTC.

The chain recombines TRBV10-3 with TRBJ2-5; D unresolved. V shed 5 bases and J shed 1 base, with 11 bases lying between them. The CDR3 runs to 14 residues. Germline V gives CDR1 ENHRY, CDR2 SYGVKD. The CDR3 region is CAISSTESQETQYF. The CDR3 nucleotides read TGTGCCATCAGTTCGACCGAAAGCCAAGAGACCCAGTACTTC.

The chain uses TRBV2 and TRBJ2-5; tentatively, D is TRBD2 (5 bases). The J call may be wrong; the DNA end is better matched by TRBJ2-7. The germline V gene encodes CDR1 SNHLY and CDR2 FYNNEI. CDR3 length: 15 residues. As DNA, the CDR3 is TGTGCCAGCAGGACCGGGATTTTCAGCTCCTACGAGCAGTACTTC. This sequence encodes CASRTGIFSSYEQYF.

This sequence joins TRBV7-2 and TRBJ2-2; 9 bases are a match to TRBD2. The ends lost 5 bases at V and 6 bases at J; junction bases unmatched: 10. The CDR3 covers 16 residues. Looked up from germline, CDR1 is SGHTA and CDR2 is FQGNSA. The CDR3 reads CASSVVGGGASGELFF. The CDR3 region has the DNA TGTGCCAGCAGCGTCGTCGGCGGGGGGGCCTCCGGGGAGCTGTTTTTT.

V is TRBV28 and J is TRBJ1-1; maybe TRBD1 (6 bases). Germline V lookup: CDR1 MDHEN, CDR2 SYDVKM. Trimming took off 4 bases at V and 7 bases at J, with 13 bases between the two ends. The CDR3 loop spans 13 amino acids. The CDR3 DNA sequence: TGTGCCAGCAGTTCACCCGGGACACGTGAAGCTTTCTTT. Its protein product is CASSSPGTREAFF. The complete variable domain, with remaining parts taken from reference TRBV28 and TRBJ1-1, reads DVKVTQSSRYLVKRTGEKVFLECVQDMDHENMFWYRQDPGLGLRLIYFSYDVKMKEKGDIPEGYSVSREKKERFSLILESASTNQTSMYLCASSSPGTREAFFGQGTRLTVV.

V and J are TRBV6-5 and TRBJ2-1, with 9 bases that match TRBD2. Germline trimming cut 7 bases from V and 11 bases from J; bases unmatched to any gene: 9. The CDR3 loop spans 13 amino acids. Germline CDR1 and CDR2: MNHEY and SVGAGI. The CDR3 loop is CASIKIAGAQQFF. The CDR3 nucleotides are TGTGCCAGCATTAAAATAGCGGGGGCCCAGCAGTTCTTC.

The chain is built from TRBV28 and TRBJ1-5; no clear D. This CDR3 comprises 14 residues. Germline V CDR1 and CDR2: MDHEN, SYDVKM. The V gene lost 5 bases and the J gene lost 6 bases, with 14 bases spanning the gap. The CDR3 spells CASSTKGLGQPQHF. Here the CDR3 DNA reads TGTGCCAGCAGTACTAAAGGACTTGGTCAGCCCCAGCATTTT.

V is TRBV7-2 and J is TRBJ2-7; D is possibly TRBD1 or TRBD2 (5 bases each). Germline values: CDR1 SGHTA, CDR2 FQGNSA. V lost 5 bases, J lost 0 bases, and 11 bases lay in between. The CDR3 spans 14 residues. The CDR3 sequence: CASSRDGNSYEQYF. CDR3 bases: TGTGCCAGCAGCCGGGACGGAAACTCCTACGAGCAGTACTTC.

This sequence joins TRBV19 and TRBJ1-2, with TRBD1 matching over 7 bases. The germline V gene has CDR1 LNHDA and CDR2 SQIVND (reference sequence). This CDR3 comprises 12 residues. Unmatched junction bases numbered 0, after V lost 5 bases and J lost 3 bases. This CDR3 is CASSDRDYGYTF. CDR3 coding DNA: TGTGCCAGTAGTGACAGGGACTATGGCTACACCTTC.

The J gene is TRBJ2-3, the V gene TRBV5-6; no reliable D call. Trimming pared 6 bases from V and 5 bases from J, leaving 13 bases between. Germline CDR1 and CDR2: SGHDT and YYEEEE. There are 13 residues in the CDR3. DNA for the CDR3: TGTGCCAGCATGCTACCATCCAAAGATACGCAGTATTTT. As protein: CASMLPSKDTQYF.

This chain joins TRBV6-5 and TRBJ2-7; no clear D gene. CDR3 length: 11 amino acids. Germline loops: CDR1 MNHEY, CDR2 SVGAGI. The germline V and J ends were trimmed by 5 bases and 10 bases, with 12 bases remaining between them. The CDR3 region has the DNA TGTGCCAGCAGTCCCGGAAAAGTACAGTACTTC. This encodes CASSPGKVQYF.